The following is a T cell receptor (beta chain) sequence with its context. This entry is derived from a study of blood T cell repertoires in COVID-19. Assignments of participants to cohorts depended upon their own reported clinical history. The data were produced by immunoSEQ multiplex PCR, yet TCRdb's version contains in-frame clones alone and is incomplete. The sample records about 300,000 clones, around 84% being singletons. V was trimmed by 0 bases and J by 8 bases, leaving 6 bases between them. This CDR3 has 12 residues. CDR1 is SGDLS, CDR2 YYNGEE, per germline. The receptor was isolated from a woman aged 30 to 39 who had been exposed to COVID-19. The rearrangement links TRBV9 to TRBJ2-1; unclear D gene. Sequences were obtained from PBMCs or T cells enriched from blood (not recorded which). The CDR3 DNA reads TGTGCCAGCAGCGTAGTTTTCGATGAGCAGTTCTTC. Amino acids: CASSVVFDEQFF.